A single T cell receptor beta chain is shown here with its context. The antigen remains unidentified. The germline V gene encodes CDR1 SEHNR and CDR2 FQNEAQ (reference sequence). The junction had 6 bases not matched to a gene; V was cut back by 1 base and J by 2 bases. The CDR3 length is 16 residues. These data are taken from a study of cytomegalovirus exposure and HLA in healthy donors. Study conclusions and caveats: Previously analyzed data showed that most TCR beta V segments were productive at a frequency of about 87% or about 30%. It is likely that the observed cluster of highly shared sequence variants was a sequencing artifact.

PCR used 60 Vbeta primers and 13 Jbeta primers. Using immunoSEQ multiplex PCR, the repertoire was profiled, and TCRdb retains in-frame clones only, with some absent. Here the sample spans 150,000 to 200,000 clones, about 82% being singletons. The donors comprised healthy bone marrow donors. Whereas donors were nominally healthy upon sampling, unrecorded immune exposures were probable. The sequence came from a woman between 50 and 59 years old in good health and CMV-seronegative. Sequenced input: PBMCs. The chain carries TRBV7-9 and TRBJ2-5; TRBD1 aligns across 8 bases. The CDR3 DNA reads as TGTGCCAGCAGCTTAGGGACAGGGACATTTCAAGAGACCCAGTACTTC. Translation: CASSLGTGTFQETQYF.